One T cell receptor beta chain is described in this entry. This specimen belongs to a study of blood T cells in healthy people across ages. This CDR3 has 17 amino acids. The germline CDR1 and CDR2 sequences are MGHRA and YSYEKL. The second PCR ran roughly 6 to 11 cycles with a sample-barcoded 5' primer and J-beta primers. One entry per CDR3 protein, called by TCRdb with MiXCR from the 5' RACE reads. The sample comprises 780,000 or so distinct CDR3 sequences, more than 50% of which are singletons, and roughly 25% rests with the top ten. This rearrangement joins TRBV4-1 to TRBJ2-5; 8 nucleotides align to TRBD2. The DNA matches TRBJ2-1 better at its end, which makes the J call doubtful. The clonotype originates from a man aged 35-49 years in good health. The sample taken for sequencing was blood. CDR3 coding DNA: TGCGCCAGCAGCCAAGGTGCGCCGGCGGGGGGCCAAGAGACCCAGTTCTTC. It codes for CASSQGAPAGGQETQFF.